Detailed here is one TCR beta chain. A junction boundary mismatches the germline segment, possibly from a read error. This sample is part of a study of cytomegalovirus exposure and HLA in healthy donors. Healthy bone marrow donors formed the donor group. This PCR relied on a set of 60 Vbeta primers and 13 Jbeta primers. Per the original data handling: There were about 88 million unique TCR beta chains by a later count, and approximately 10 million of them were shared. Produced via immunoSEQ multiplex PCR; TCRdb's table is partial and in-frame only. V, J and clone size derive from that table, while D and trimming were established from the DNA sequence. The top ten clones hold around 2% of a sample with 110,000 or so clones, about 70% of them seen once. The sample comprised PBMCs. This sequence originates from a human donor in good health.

The CDR3 is CASSGEGDQSQHF. The CDR3 DNA sequence: TGTGCCAGCAGTGGTGAGGGCGATCAGTCCCAGCATTTT. The rearrangement uses TRBV6-1 and TRBJ1-5; D remains ambiguous. The V gene's germline CDR1 is MNHNS and CDR2 SASEGT. This CDR3 spans 13 amino acids.